These T cell receptor beta chains were read from a single sample in a study of OX40 agonist ivuxolimab in advanced cancers. Sequencing was performed with immunoSEQ multiplex PCR; in TCRdb, only in-frame clones are kept and a portion is missing. The sample consists of around 62,000 clones, approximately 83% of them appearing once. Specimen: CD4+ or CD8+ T cells sorted from blood, collected in a trial of the OX40 agonist ivuxolimab. The receptor source for this set is an adult with an advanced solid tumor such as melanoma, head and neck, liver or kidney cancer. Both conserved end residues are part of each CDR3. The D gene is left open where the match is weak. A clone size is listed for some rows: how often the clone was seen (once, few, many), or a class if it is expanded.

>TRBJ2-6|NA|TRBV7-9|NA
TGTGCCAGCGGAATTTCTGGGGCCAACGTCCTGACTTTC
CASGISGANVLTF
>TRBJ1-1|NA|TRBV4-1|TRBD1
TGCGCCAGCAGCTCTAGACAGGGCGCTGAAGCTTTCTTT
CASSSRQGAEAFF
>TRBJ2-1|NA|TRBV7-3|TRBD2
TGTGCCAGCAGCAAACCGGGACTAGCGGGGCTGAATGAGCAGTTCTTC
CASSKPGLAGLNEQFF
>TRBJ1-4|NA|TRBV11-2|NA
TGTGCCAGCAGCTCGCGGGGCAGGGGAATAGTTGAAAAACTGTTTTTT
CASSSRGRGIVEKLFF
>TRBJ2-5|NA|TRBV6-6|NA
TGTGCCAGCAGTTACGCCAGGGGAGTCGGGGAGACCCAGTACTTC
CASSYARGVGETQYF
>TRBJ1-6|NA|TRBV6-1|TRBD1
TGTGCCAGCATTCCCGACAGGGGGCTCGCTTCACCCCTCCACTTT
CASIPDRGLASPLHF
>TRBJ2-1|NA|TRBV28|NA
TGTGCCAGCGTAAATAGCGAAAATGAGCAGTTCTTC
CASVNSENEQFF
>TRBJ2-7|once|TRBV29-1|TRBD1
TGCAGCGTTGCGGTATTGGGACAGGGGGTCTCCTACGAGCAGTACTTC
CSVAVLGQGVSYEQYF
>TRBJ1-2|NA|TRBV18|NA
TGTGTCAGCTCACGAGACAGAACTTATGGCTACACCTTC
CVSSRDRTYGYTF
>TRBJ1-2|NA|TRBV18|NA
TGTGCCAGCTCACCAAGGGGTGAGGGAGGCTACACCTTC
CASSPRGEGGYTF
>TRBJ2-1|NA|TRBV7-3|TRBD1
TGTGCCAGCAGCCTAAGGGACAGGGGCTCTGAGCAGTTCTTC
CASSLRDRGSEQFF
>TRBJ1-5|NA|TRBV19|NA
TGTGCCAGTAGTGTCCGGGGTTCTAATCAGCCCCAGCATTTT
CASSVRGSNQPQHF
>TRBJ1-1|few|TRBV5-1|NA
TGCGCCAGCAGCTTGGCCTCAGGGGATGGAGCTTTCTTT
CASSLASGDGAFF
>TRBJ1-1|NA|TRBV27|TRBD1
TGTGCCAGCAGTTACGCGGACAGGGTGAACACTGAAGCTTTCTTT
CASSYADRVNTEAFF
>TRBJ1-2|NA|TRBV5-6|TRBD1
TGTGCCAGCAGCCGTCCTACCAGGGGGCATGGCTACACCTTC
CASSRPTRGHGYTF
>TRBJ2-3|NA|TRBV27|NA
TGTGCCAGCAGTTCACCAACGACGAGGGATACGCAGTATTTT
CASSSPTTRDTQYF